A single sample is the source of the 4 T cell receptor beta chains below, sequenced in a study of patients and donors after allogeneic stem cell transplantation. TCRdb independently ran MiXCR on the RT-PCR reads; one entry per CDR3 protein. This sample carries some 880,000 distinct CDR3 sequences, about a sixth of them seen once, and the ten largest clones take roughly 6%. Material for sequencing was blood, either unsorted or a sorted T cell fraction (not recorded which). The receptors here all came from a human donor who was either an allogeneic HSCT recipient or a stem cell or donor lymphocyte infusion donor (not recorded which). It is not recorded whose cells these are; they may come from a transplant donor.

This clonotype was counted only a few times. J is TRBJ2-1 and V is TRBV20-1; TRBD2 aligns across 7 bases. Germline-derived CDR1 and CDR2 are DFQATT and SNEGSKA (reference sequence). With V trimmed by 4 bases and J by 0 bases, 3 bases remained unmatched. The CDR3 consists of 14 residues. Here the CDR3 DNA reads TGCAGTGCTATCCTAGCGGACTCCTACAATGAGCAGTTCTTC. Its protein product is CSAILADSYNEQFF.

In its sample, this clonotype was seen a few times. The chain uses TRBV24-1 and TRBJ2-2; D perhaps matches TRBD2 (5 bases). The germline gives CDR1 KGHDR, CDR2 SFDVKD. V dropped 4 bases and J dropped 4 bases, with 9 bases sitting between them. The CDR3 sequence is 14 residues long. CDR3 protein: CATSEGAGTGELFF. The CDR3 DNA sequence: TGTGCCACCAGTGAGGGCGCGGGCACCGGGGAGCTGTTTTTT.

The CDR3 loop is CASSPEGAASNQPQHF. CDR3 nucleotide sequence: TGTGCCAGCAGCCCAGAGGGGGCAGCAAGCAATCAGCCCCAGCATTTT. The chain links TRBV4-2 to TRBJ1-5; TRBD1 matches 7 bases. The CDR3 has 16 residues. From germline, CDR1 is LGHNA and CDR2 YNFKEQ. V lost 4 bases, J lost 1 base, and 7 bases stayed unmatched.

This clonotype was seen a few times. The chain recombines TRBV6-5 with TRBJ2-7, with D unclear. Trimming removed 0 bases from V and 0 bases from J, with 9 bases in between. Germline V gene data show CDR1 as MNHEY and CDR2 as SVGAGI. The CDR3 extends over 15 amino acids. The CDR3 region is CASSYSKLGSYEQYF. In DNA, the CDR3 is TGTGCCAGCAGTTACTCGAAGCTCGGCTCCTACGAGCAGTACTTC.